A selection of T cell receptor beta chains follows, all from one sample in a study of blood T cell repertoires in COVID-19. Repertoires were generated with immunoSEQ multiplex PCR, while TCRdb's copy carries only in-frame clones and drops some. The table includes roughly 280,000 clones, about 87% detected once. Sample: PBMCs or T cells enriched from blood (not recorded which). All receptors derive from a woman in her thirties with acute COVID-19. Each CDR3 is given with its conserved first and last residue. D genes are given only for firm matches. Size is stated for part of the rows, as once, few or many counts, or as a class when the clone is expanded.

TRBJ2-7 | - | TRBV28 | TRBD2 | CASSSPRTSGYEQYF | TGTGCCAGCAGCTCCCCTCGAACTAGCGGATACGAGCAGTACTTC
TRBJ2-6 | - | TRBV3-1/TRBV3-2 | - | CATKGDSGANVLTF | TGTGCCACCAAAGGGGACTCTGGGGCCAACGTCCTGACTTTC
TRBJ2-7 | - | TRBV19 | TRBD1 | CASSVGQGTYEQYF | TGTGCCAGTAGTGTCGGACAGGGAACCTACGAGCAGTACTTC
TRBJ2-1 | - | TRBV9 | TRBD2 | CASSDSGSSYNEQFF | TGTGCCAGCAGTGATAGCGGGAGCTCCTACAATGAGCAGTTCTTC
TRBJ1-3 | - | TRBV24-1 | - | CATSDTRGSGNTIYF | TGTGCCACCAGTGATACCCGGGGATCTGGAAACACCATATATTTT
TRBJ1-2 | - | TRBV27 | - | CASSWGGGDYGYTF | TGTGCCAGCTCGTGGGGAGGGGGAGACTATGGCTACACCTTC
TRBJ2-1 | - | TRBV25-1 | TRBD2 | CASGRDGRGDHEQFF | TGTGCCAGCGGGCGCGACGGTCGGGGGGATCATGAGCAGTTCTTC
TRBJ2-5 | - | TRBV5-4 | - | CASSLQVQETQYF | TGTGCCAGCAGCTTACAAGTACAAGAGACCCAGTACTTC
TRBJ1-2 | - | TRBV30 | - | CAWSLVGADGYTF | TGTGCCTGGAGTCTGGTAGGGGCGGATGGCTACACCTTC
TRBJ1-4 | - | TRBV10-3 | TRBD1 | CAVSRDRTATNEKLFF | TGTGCCGTGTCCCGGGACAGGACTGCAACTAATGAAAAACTGTTTTTT
TRBJ2-3 | - | TRBV4-3 | TRBD2 | CASSFSGDTQYF | TGCGCCAGCAGCTTTAGCGGGGATACGCAGTATTTT
TRBJ1-6 | - | TRBV28 | - | CASSLQGSSYNSPLHF | TGTGCCAGCAGTTTGCAGGGTAGCTCCTATAATTCACCCCTCCACTTT
TRBJ2-3 | - | TRBV28 | TRBD2 | CAISSWVSGRAPDTQYF | TGTGCCATATCTTCCTGGGTCAGCGGGAGGGCTCCAGATACGCAGTATTTT
TRBJ2-1 | few | TRBV11-2 | TRBD2 | CASSLGKTSGGYNEQFF | TGTGCCAGCAGCTTGGGGAAAACTAGCGGGGGCTACAATGAGCAGTTCTTC
TRBJ2-1 | - | TRBV11-2 | TRBD2 | CASSFFSGRASYNEQFF | TGTGCCAGCAGCTTCTTTAGCGGGAGGGCATCCTACAATGAGCAGTTCTTC
TRBJ2-1 | - | TRBV5-1 | TRBD2 | CASSPTSGSYNEQFF | TGCGCCAGCAGCCCAACTAGCGGGTCCTACAATGAGCAGTTCTTC
TRBJ2-3 | - | TRBV4-1 | - | CASSQDPVASTDTQYF | TGCGCCAGCAGCCAAGATCCCGTGGCTAGCACAGATACGCAGTATTTT
TRBJ1-2 | - | TRBV5-4 | TRBD1 | CASSPGTATNYGYTF | TGTGCCAGCAGCCCTGGGACAGCTACTAACTATGGCTACACCTTC
TRBJ2-1 | - | TRBV7-3 | - | CASSLGGSYNEQFF | TGTGCCAGCAGCTTAGGGGGCAGCTACAATGAGCAGTTCTTC
TRBJ2-5 | - | TRBV27 | TRBD2 | CASSQASGPGETQYF | TGTGCCAGCAGTCAGGCTAGCGGGCCAGGGGAGACCCAGTACTTC
TRBJ2-7 | - | TRBV5-4 | TRBD1 | CASSSDRGPYEQYF | TGTGCCAGCAGCAGTGACAGGGGGCCCTACGAGCAGTACTTC
TRBJ1-6 | - | TRBV5-5 | TRBD1 | CASFSYRTGSNSPLHF | TGTGCCAGCTTTTCTTACAGGACAGGGAGCAATTCACCCCTCCACTTT
TRBJ1-5 | - | TRBV18 | TRBD1 | CASSPGQGSNQPQHF | TGTGCCAGCTCACCAGGACAGGGGAGCAATCAGCCCCAGCATTTT
TRBJ2-7 | - | TRBV19 | TRBD1 | CATQDRGITYEQYF | TGTGCCACCCAAGACAGGGGAATTACCTACGAGCAGTACTTC
TRBJ2-7 | - | TRBV30 | - | CAWSFAGSDSSREQYF | TGTGCCTGGAGTTTCGCAGGGTCCGATTCATCCCGTGAGCAGTACTTC
TRBJ2-1 | once | TRBV7-2 | TRBD2 | CASSLEGTSKTYNEQFF | TGTGCCAGCAGCTTAGAAGGGACTAGCAAAACCTACAATGAGCAGTTCTTC
TRBJ2-7 | - | TRBV6-5 | TRBD1 | CASSSLITGGYEQYF | TGTGCCAGCAGTTCCCTCATTACAGGGGGCTACGAGCAGTACTTC
TRBJ1-4 | - | TRBV20-1 | - | CSASQTEKLFF | TGCAGTGCCAGTCAGACAGAAAAACTGTTTTTT
TRBJ2-3 | - | TRBV28 | TRBD2 | CASNQDGRRTDTQYF | TGTGCCAGCAATCAGGACGGGAGGAGGACAGATACGCAGTATTTT
TRBJ1-6 | - | TRBV18 | TRBD1 | CASSLGQGNSPLHF | TGTGCCAGCTCACTAGGACAGGGTAATTCACCCCTCCACTTT
TRBJ2-3 | - | TRBV5-4 | - | CASSLAKLALTDTQYF | TGTGCCAGCAGCTTGGCTAAGCTAGCGCTCACAGATACGCAGTATTTT
TRBJ2-1 | - | TRBV7-9 | TRBD1 | CASSSRTGQRSYNEQFF | TGTGCCAGCAGCTCGAGGACAGGGCAAAGATCCTACAATGAGCAGTTCTTC
TRBJ2-3 | - | TRBV6-2/TRBV6-3 | TRBD2 | CASSLREGGGDTQYF | TGTGCCAGCAGCCTCCGGGAGGGCGGGGGAGATACGCAGTATTTT
TRBJ2-7 | - | TRBV3-1/TRBV3-2 | TRBD2 | CASSQDGGDYEQYF | TGTGCCAGCAGCCAAGATGGGGGGGACTACGAGCAGTACTTC
TRBJ2-3 | - | TRBV5-4 | - | CASSSGLEKDTQYF | TGTGCCAGCAGCTCGGGACTGGAGAAAGATACGCAGTATTTT
TRBJ2-2 | - | TRBV19 | - | CASRFGREVSGELFF | TGTGCCAGTAGATTTGGCAGGGAAGTATCCGGGGAGCTGTTTTTT
TRBJ1-2 | few | TRBV10-3 | - | CAISESTGQYYGYTF | TGTGCCATCAGTGAGTCGACCGGACAGTACTATGGCTACACCTTC
TRBJ2-1 | - | TRBV9 | TRBD2 | CASSATGTSAYNEQFF | TGTGCCAGCAGCGCCACCGGGACTAGCGCCTACAATGAGCAGTTCTTC
TRBJ2-7 | - | TRBV28 | - | CASSSPREQYF | TGTGCCAGCAGTTCCCCGAGGGAGCAGTACTTC
TRBJ1-6 | - | TRBV7-8 | - | CASSLGGGRDSPLHF | TGTGCCAGCAGCTTAGGGGGGGGGCGGGATTCACCCCTCCACTTT
TRBJ1-2 | - | TRBV6-5 | TRBD1 | CASRTGTGLYGYTF | TGTGCCAGCAGAACCGGGACAGGGCTTTATGGCTACACCTTC
TRBJ2-2 | - | TRBV3-1/TRBV3-2 | TRBD2 | CASSQDEGLAGAVGELFF | TGTGCCAGCAGCCAAGATGAAGGGCTAGCGGGAGCGGTCGGGGAGCTGTTTTTT
TRBJ2-3 | - | TRBV5-1 | TRBD2 | CASSLAGGRHAASTDTQYF | TGCGCCAGCAGCTTGGCTGGCGGGAGGCATGCTGCTAGCACAGATACGCAGTATTTT
TRBJ1-3 | - | TRBV5-5 | - | CASSPAGASGNTIYF | TGTGCCAGCAGCCCCGCAGGGGCATCTGGAAACACCATATATTTT
TRBJ2-1 | - | TRBV10-3 | - | CAISVKLGRESNEQFF | TGTGCCATCAGTGTCAAGCTGGGGCGGGAATCCAATGAGCAGTTCTTC
TRBJ2-2 | - | TRBV5-1 | - | CASMRYVASNTGELFF | TGCGCCAGCATGAGATATGTAGCGAGTAACACCGGGGAGCTGTTTTTT
TRBJ2-3 | - | TRBV11-1 | - | CASSLGQPSTDTQYF | TGTGCCAGCAGCTTGGGGCAACCTAGCACAGATACGCAGTATTTT
TRBJ2-5 | - | TRBV9 | TRBD2 | CASSPTSERSETQYF | TGTGCCAGCAGCCCAACTAGCGAGAGATCGGAGACCCAGTACTTC
TRBJ2-1 | once | TRBV7-9 | TRBD2 | CASSFSGEQFF | TGTGCCAGCAGCTTTAGCGGGGAGCAGTTCTTC
TRBJ1-5 | once | TRBV2 | - | CASRPGDKGRQPQHF | TGTGCCAGCCGGCCGGGAGACAAAGGTCGTCAGCCCCAGCATTTT
TRBJ1-1 | - | TRBV2 | - | CASSKQTWTEAFF | TGTGCCAGCAGCAAACAGACGTGGACTGAAGCTTTCTTT
TRBJ1-6 | - | TRBV28 | - | CASSFWGDNSPLHF | TGTGCCAGCAGTTTTTGGGGAGATAATTCACCCCTCCACTTT
TRBJ2-1 | once | TRBV10-3 | TRBD2 | CAISGLAGGSYNEQFF | TGTGCCATCAGTGGGCTAGCGGGAGGATCCTACAATGAGCAGTTCTTC
TRBJ2-7 | - | TRBV27 | TRBD1 | CASSLKSGQIDYEQYF | TGTGCCAGCAGTTTAAAATCGGGACAGATAGACTACGAGCAGTACTTC
TRBJ2-7 | - | TRBV9 | - | CASSVGQLGGTEQYF | TGTGCCAGCAGCGTGGGACAGCTCGGGGGTACCGAGCAGTACTTC
TRBJ2-3 | - | TRBV12-3/TRBV12-4 | TRBD1 | CASSRDRRQYF | TGTGCCAGCAGCAGGGACAGACGGCAGTATTTT
TRBJ1-1 | few | TRBV25-1 | - | CASSDLTPNTEAFF | TGTGCCAGCAGTGATCTGACACCCAACACTGAAGCTTTCTTT
TRBJ2-7 | once | TRBV5-1 | - | CASSLSYGDYEQYF | TGCGCCAGCAGCTTGTCATACGGAGACTACGAGCAGTACTTC
TRBJ1-2 | - | TRBV3-1/TRBV3-2 | - | CASSQGGLDGYTF | TGTGCCAGCAGCCAAGGGGGGCTGGATGGCTACACCTTC
TRBJ2-7 | - | TRBV10-3 | - | CAISESEGEQYF | TGTGCCATCAGTGAGTCGGAGGGGGAGCAGTACTTC